The 22 T cell receptor beta chains listed next were all sequenced from one sample in a study of early stage breast cancer tumors. Only in-frame clones appear in the TCRdb table, and some are missing; sequencing was by immunoSEQ multiplex PCR. The profile covers 11,000 to 15,000 clones, with about 88% appearing a single time and 4% to 5.5% taken by the ten largest. Sequencing input: normal breast tissue next to the tumor. These receptors were obtained from a person aged 30-39 years with breast cancer.

V gene TRBV28 combines with J gene TRBJ2-1; TRBD2 aligns across 11 bases. There are 15 residues in the CDR3. The junction had 5 bases not matched to a gene; V was cut back by 6 bases and J by 4 bases. Germline V gene sequence: CDR1 MDHEN, CDR2 SYDVKM. CDR3 sequence (DNA): TGTGCCAGCAGACCCCTAGCGGGAGGTTACAATGAGCAGTTCTTC. Residues: CASRPLAGGYNEQFF.

The chain has TRBV7-2 and TRBJ2-7; the match to TRBD2 covers 12 bases. There are 18 residues in the CDR3. Germline trimming cut 4 bases from V and 0 bases from J; bases unmatched to any gene: 10. Per the germline V gene, CDR1 is SGHTA and CDR2 is FQGNSA. The CDR3 bases are TGTGCCAGCAGCTCGCTTCCCGTGGGACTAGCGGGCTCCTACGAGCAGTACTTC. Protein product: CASSSLPVGLAGSYEQYF.

The chain combines TRBV9 with TRBJ2-5, with 9 bases identical to TRBD1. This CDR3 contains 15 residues. V dropped 3 bases and J dropped 1; count of bases not matched to a gene: 4. Germline values: CDR1 SGDLS, CDR2 YYNGEE. This CDR3 is CASSGGQGGQETQYF. CDR3 in DNA: TGTGCCAGCAGCGGGGGACAGGGTGGCCAAGAGACCCAGTACTTC. The variable domain in full, with the rest retrieved from reference TRBV9 and TRBJ2-5, is DSGVTQTPKHLITATGQRVTLRCSPRSGDLSVYWYQQSLDQGLQFLIQYYNGEERAKGNILERFSAQQFPDLHSELNLSSLELGDSALYFCASSGGQGGQETQYFGPGTRLLVL.

The chain combines TRBV27 with TRBJ2-1; D gene ambiguous. Trimming stripped 8 bases from V and 7 bases from J, with 9 bases between. The germline V gene has CDR1 MNHEY and CDR2 SMNVEV (reference sequence). The CDR3 is 11 residues long. The CDR3 here is CASGILNEQFF. The DNA for the CDR3 is TGTGCCAGCGGGATCCTAAATGAGCAGTTCTTC.

The chain uses TRBV7-2 and TRBJ1-2; 7 bases are a match to TRBD1. The ends lost 2 bases at V and 5 bases at J; junction bases unmatched: 8. Germline CDR1 is SGHTA and CDR2 is FQGNSA. The CDR3 totals 15 residues. The CDR3 loop is CASSLSQGSQYGYTF. For the CDR3, the DNA is TGTGCCAGCAGCTTATCACAGGGGTCCCAGTATGGCTACACCTTC.

CDR3 sequence (DNA): TGTGCCAGCAAAACTAGCGGGAGATCTACAGATACGCAGTATTTT. Encoded protein: CASKTSGRSTDTQYF. The chain uses TRBV2 and TRBJ2-3; 11 bases are a match to TRBD2. The germline V gene has CDR1 SNHLY and CDR2 FYNNEI. V gave up 7 bases and J gave up 3 bases; unmatched junction bases: 6. The CDR3 has 15 residues.

J is TRBJ2-5 and V is TRBV11-2; 7 nucleotides agree with TRBD1. This CDR3 has 14 residues. Losses at the gene ends were 3 bases for V and 2 bases for J; bases not matched to a gene: 3. Germline V gene data show CDR1 as SGHAT and CDR2 as FQNNGV. CDR3 bases: TGTGCCAGCAGCTTTAACAGGGGACAAGAGACCCAGTACTTC. Amino acids: CASSFNRGQETQYF.

V gene TRBV11-2 combines with J gene TRBJ1-5, with 8 bases that match TRBD1. This CDR3 has 15 amino acids. V lost 5 bases, J lost 9 bases, and 12 bases stayed unmatched. Germline V CDR1 and CDR2: SGHAT, FQNNGV. The CDR3 DNA reads TGTGCCAGCAGCCCGGGACAGGCCGGTGTGGGGCCCCAGCATTTT. This gives the protein CASSPGQAGVGPQHF. Using reference TRBV11-2 and TRBJ1-5 for the parts outside the CDR3, the full variable domain is EAGVAQSPRYKIIEKRQSVAFWCNPISGHATLYWYQQILGQGPKLLIQFQNNGVVDDSQLPKDRFSAERLKGVDSTLKIQPAKLEDSAVYLCASSPGQAGVGPQHFGDGTRLSIL.

The genes are TRBV5-4 and TRBJ2-7; D is possibly TRBD2 (5 bases). The CDR3 runs to 17 residues. In germline, CDR1 is SGHNT, CDR2 YYREEE (reference sequence). V was clipped by 4 bases and J by 2 bases, with 22 bases between them. The CDR3 DNA follows: TGTGCCAGCAGCCCCGGTTCCGGGGAGTCTTTTGCCTACGAGCAGTACTTC. Translating it yields CASSPGSGESFAYEQYF.

The rearrangement uses TRBV7-9 and TRBJ2-7; 7 bases are a match to TRBD2. CDR3 length: 15 amino acids. Germline CDR1 reads SEHNR; CDR2 reads FQNEAQ (reference sequence). V lost 3 bases and J lost 0; bases outside the gene matches: 5. CDR3 protein: CASSLETSVSYEQYF. CDR3 sequence (DNA): TGTGCCAGCAGCTTGGAAACTAGCGTCTCCTACGAGCAGTACTTC.

The chain joins TRBV10-3 to TRBJ2-1; 8 positions agree with TRBD2. This CDR3 has 16 residues. V lost 7 bases and J lost 1; bases outside the gene matches: 9. Germline lookup yields CDR1 ENHRY and CDR2 SYGVKD. The CDR3 loop reads CAINSRAGGSYNEQFF. Here the CDR3 DNA reads TGTGCCATCAACAGCCGGGCGGGAGGATCCTACAATGAGCAGTTCTTC.

The chain links TRBV30 to TRBJ1-1; D is possibly TRBD1 (6 bases). CDR3 length: 13 amino acids. Germline values: CDR1 GTSNPN, CDR2 SVGIG (reference sequence). Trimming took off 8 bases at V and 5 bases at J, with 18 bases between the two ends. The CDR3 DNA reads as TGTGCCAGTGCTGGGGCAGGGGAAACTGAAGCTTTCTTT. Protein sequence: CASAGAGETEAFF.

This clone was recorded a few times. This sequence joins TRBV6-4 and TRBJ1-3; D perhaps matches TRBD1 (5 bases). V was shortened by 3 bases and J by 4 bases, with 13 bases between the two germline ends. The CDR3 contains 15 residues. Germline CDR1 MRHNA, CDR2 SNTAGT. CDR3 region: CASSEAAGSGNTIYF. The CDR3, as DNA: TGTGCCAGCAGTGAAGCGGCAGGGTCCGGAAACACCATATATTTT.

The chain couples TRBV7-2 to TRBJ2-3; 7 bases are shared with TRBD2. The J segment lost 3 bases and the V segment lost 4 bases, leaving 19 bases of the junction unmatched. CDR3 length: 19 amino acids. The germline gives CDR1 SGHTA, CDR2 FQGNSA. Written as DNA, the CDR3 is TGTGCCAGCAGCTCCCCCCCCTCTAGCGGACGGGTGGGGACAGATACGCAGTATTTT. Translation: CASSSPPSSGRVGTDTQYF.

The rearrangement links TRBV19 to TRBJ2-2; 7 nucleotides agree with TRBD1. Germline-derived CDR1 and CDR2 are LNHDA and SQIVND (reference sequence). The CDR3 is 16 amino acids. With 2 bases clipped from V and 3 bases from J, the junction kept 6 bases outside the gene matches. For the CDR3, the DNA is TGTGCCAGTAGTATACCGGGACAGAGTTACACCGGGGAGCTGTTTTTT. It translates to CASSIPGQSYTGELFF.

There are a few counts of this clone. V gene TRBV5-1 combines with J gene TRBJ2-7, with D possibly being TRBD1 (6 bases). This CDR3 comprises 13 residues. Trimming took off 0 bases at V and 5 bases at J, with 9 bases between the two ends. Germline CDR1 is SGHRS and CDR2 is YFSETQ. The CDR3: CASSLDRANEQYF. DNA of the CDR3: TGCGCCAGCAGCTTGGACAGGGCCAACGAGCAGTACTTC.

CDR3 residues: CASSLVENTEAFF. CDR3 DNA sequence: TGTGCCAGCAGCTTAGTAGAGAACACTGAAGCTTTCTTT. The chain has TRBV7-8 and TRBJ1-1; D is uncertain. Germline-derived CDR1 and CDR2 are SGHVS and FQNEAQ. V was trimmed by 1 base and J by 1 base, leaving 4 bases between them. There are 13 residues in the CDR3.

V gene TRBV19 combines with J gene TRBJ2-5, with D perhaps matching TRBD1 or TRBD2 (5 bases each). CDR3 length: 14 residues. V shed 5 bases and J shed 5 bases, with 15 bases lying between them. Germline CDR1 reads LNHDA; CDR2 reads SQIVND (reference sequence). CDR3 loop: CASSSTVTGETQYF. CDR3 bases: TGTGCCAGTAGTTCGACAGTGACGGGGGAGACCCAGTACTTC. Based on the CDR3 plus reference TRBV19 and TRBJ2-5, the full variable domain is DGGITQSPKYLFRKEGQNVTLSCEQNLNHDAMYWYRQDPGQGLRLIYYSQIVNDFQKGDIAEGYSVSREKKESFPLTVTSAQKNPTAFYLCASSSTVTGETQYFGPGTRLLVL.

The V and J genes are TRBV4-1 and TRBJ2-2, with 7 bases lining up with TRBD2. V dropped 0 bases and J dropped 5; count of bases not matched to a gene: 15. The CDR3 sequence is 19 residues long. Germline CDR1 is MGHRA and CDR2 is YSYEKL. The CDR3 loop reads CASSQDQRGRGKGTGELFF. In DNA, the CDR3 is TGCGCCAGCAGCCAAGATCAGAGAGGGAGGGGAAAGGGAACCGGGGAGCTGTTTTTT.

The chain uses TRBV7-9 and TRBJ2-7, with D maybe TRBD1 (5 bases). Trimming took off 5 bases at V and 7 bases at J, with 9 bases between the two ends. Germline CDR1 is SEHNR and CDR2 is FQNEAQ (reference sequence). The CDR3 has 11 residues. Here the CDR3 DNA reads TGTGCCAGCAGCAACAACAGGGAGCAGTACTTC. Its protein product is CASSNNREQYF.

The chain is built from TRBV30 and TRBJ2-7; no definite D call. This CDR3 has 15 amino acids. Per germline, CDR1 GTSNPN and CDR2 SVGIG (reference sequence). Trimming removed 2 bases from V and 7 bases from J, with 21 bases in between. CDR3 nucleotides: TGTGCCTGGAGTCGTACGGACGGATCCCTGGTTGAGCAGTACTTC. This sequence encodes CAWSRTDGSLVEQYF. The full variable domain, in which reference TRBV30 and TRBJ2-7 provide the parts outside the CDR3, is SQTIHQWPATLVQPVGSPLSLECTVEGTSNPNLYWYRQAAGRGLQLLFYSVGIGQISSEVPQNLSASRPQDRQFILSSKKLLLSDSGFYLCAWSRTDGSLVEQYFGPGTRLTVT.

The chain employs TRBV6-5 and TRBJ2-7; 14 positions agree with TRBD2. Germline V CDR1 and CDR2: MNHEY, SVGAGI. The CDR3 covers 15 residues. Trimming took 5 bases from V and 4 from J; bases not matched to a gene: 4. DNA for the CDR3: TGTGCCAGCAGTCCCAGACTAGCGGGAGGGTACGAGCAGTACTTC. It codes for CASSPRLAGGYEQYF.